Presented here are 9 T cell receptor beta chains from one specimen sequenced in a study of neurological immune-mediated disorders. TCRdb redid the calling of the 5' RACE reads with MiXCR, one entry per CDR3 protein. This sample has tens of thousands of distinct CDR3 sequences; just under 4% occur once, and the top ten carry approximately 2%. The sample taken for sequencing was CD4+ T cells from blood. The receptors here all came from a woman between 40 and 55 years old with multiple sclerosis.

This clonotype was counted ten times or more. At one of its ends the junction is not consistent with the germline gene, which may arise from a read error. The chain employs TRBV3-1 and TRBJ2-1; D assignment may be TRBD1 or TRBD2 (7 bases each). The length of the CDR3 is 15 residues. Germline values: CDR1 LGHDT, CDR2 YNNKEL (reference sequence). The CDR3 loop reads CASKGGGSEYSEQFF. The CDR3 DNA reads TGTGCCAGCAAGGGAGGGGGCTCTGAGTACAGTGAGCAGTTCTTC.

This clonotype was detected only a few times. The chain recombines TRBV20-1 with TRBJ1-2; 8 nucleotides agree with TRBD1. The V segment lost 8 bases and the J segment 8 bases; nucleotides outside the gene matches: 13. Germline CDR1 DFQATT, CDR2 SNEGSKA (reference sequence). CDR3 length: 13 residues. In DNA, the CDR3 is TGCAGTTATACCCCCACCACAGGGGGAGGCTACACCTTC. It is translated as CSYTPTTGGGYTF.

This clonotype came up many times. The chain employs TRBV20-1 and TRBJ2-7, with D possibly called TRBD1 or TRBD2 (5 bases each). Deletions cut 0 bases from V and 2 bases from J, with 14 bases between. The germline CDR1 and CDR2 sequences are DFQATT and SNEGSKA (reference sequence). The CDR3 totals 15 residues. CDR3 nucleotide sequence: TGCAGTGCTAGAGATAAGGGACCCACCACCTACGAGCAGTACTTC. Translation: CSARDKGPTTYEQYF.

Notes on this clonotype: This may stem from a read error, because a much larger clone lies one nucleotide away. V is TRBV5-1 and J is TRBJ2-1; 8 bases match TRBD2. The trim removed 6 bases at V and 6 bases at J, leaving 8 bases unmatched. In germline, CDR1 is SGHRS, CDR2 YFSETQ. The CDR3 is 14 residues long. The CDR3 loop reads CASNGRGAPNEQFF. As DNA, the CDR3 is TGCGCCAGCAATGGGCGGGGGGCCCCCAATGAGCAGTTCTTC.

The chain links TRBV30 to TRBJ1-5; D not certain. Germline V gene sequence: CDR1 GTSNPN, CDR2 SVGIG (reference sequence). The CDR3 runs to 14 residues. Trimming removed 0 bases from V and 1 base from J, with 7 bases in between. The CDR3, as DNA: TGTGCCTGGAGTGTAGGGCGGAGCAATCAGCCCCAGCATTTT. Its protein is CAWSVGRSNQPQHF.

This clonotype was observed at least ten times. The chain uses TRBV24-1 and TRBJ1-5; D is perhaps TRBD1 (5 bases). V lost 3 bases and J lost 5, with 13 bases in between. The germline gives CDR1 KGHDR, CDR2 SFDVKD. The CDR3 consists of 15 residues. The CDR3 here is CATSDPTVPDQPQHF. CDR3 sequence (DNA): TGTGCCACCAGTGATCCGACAGTGCCCGATCAGCCCCAGCATTTT.

This clonotype appeared many times. V and J are TRBV10-2 and TRBJ2-3; TRBD2 agrees at 13 bases. The CDR3 loop spans 17 amino acids. V was pared by 2 bases and J by 5 bases, with 7 bases of the junction left unmatched. Germline CDR1 WSHSY, CDR2 SAAADI. The CDR3 sequence is CASSEPGTSGTEDTQYF. The CDR3 coding sequence is TGCGCCAGCAGTGAGCCCGGGACTAGCGGGACGGAAGATACGCAGTATTTT.

As concerns this clonotype: One end of the junction varies from germline; a read error may be responsible. The V gene is TRBV18, the J gene TRBJ1-4; 7 bases agree with TRBD1. The CDR3 consists of 14 residues. Germline V gene sequence: CDR1 KGHSH, CDR2 LQKENI. For the CDR3, the DNA is TGTGCCAGCCAAAGGGGACAGTTAATGGCGGAAATGCTTTTT. Amino acid sequence: CASQRGQLMAEMLF.

At least ten counts were recorded for this clonotype. The gene calls are TRBV4-1 and TRBJ2-3; D is uncertain. The V end was cut by 3 bases, the J end by 5 bases, with 15 bases between. The CDR3 is made up of 15 amino acids. Germline assignment: CDR1 MGHRA and CDR2 YSYEKL. CDR3 nucleotide sequence: TGCGCCAGCAGCCAGGCCGCCGGCACGGGAGATACGCAGTATTTT. Encoded protein: CASSQAAGTGDTQYF.